A selection of T cell receptor beta chains follows, all from one sample in a study of vaccination and CD4 T cells after COVID-19. Their antigen targets remain unknown. In TCRdb, the PCR reads were re-called with MiXCR into one record per CDR3 protein. The repertoire holds over 20,000 distinct CDR3 sequences, with more than 35% as singletons. Material for sequencing was CD4+ T cells from blood, cultured in vitro. These receptors were obtained from a human donor who had recovered from COVID-19. The CDR3 runs from the conserved cysteine through the conserved F or W. The D gene is left open where the match is weak. Clone size appears in some rows only: once, few, many, or a class for an expanded clone.

V	J	D	size	DNA	CDR3
TRBV5-4	TRBJ2-7	TRBD1	.	TGTGCCAGCAGCACCCGGGACAGGGGGAGCTACGAGCAGTACTTC	CASSTRDRGSYEQYF
TRBV11-2	TRBJ1-6	.	.	TGTGCCAGCAGCCCGTTACAGGACACAAATTCACCCCTCCACTTT	CASSPLQDTNSPLHF
TRBV5-4	TRBJ2-1	TRBD2	few	TGTGCCAGCAGCTTAAGTGGTATAAGCGGGAGACCCTCCTACAATGAGCAGTTCTTC	CASSLSGISGRPSYNEQFF
TRBV15	TRBJ2-2	.	.	TGTGCCACCAACAGAGTAGGGCGGACCGGGGAGCTGTTTTTT	CATNRVGRTGELFF
TRBV5-4	TRBJ2-1	TRBD1	.	TGTGCCAGCAGCATGACAGGGGTGCAGTTCTTC	CASSMTGVQFF
TRBV7-9	TRBJ2-1	TRBD2	.	TGTGCCAGCAGCTTGGGGACTAGCGGAGGTCACAATGAGCAGTTCTTC	CASSLGTSGGHNEQFF
TRBV5-1	TRBJ1-1	.	.	TGCGCCAGCAGCTTGGTTAGGTCTACTTTGAACACTGAAGCTTTCTTT	CASSLVRSTLNTEAFF
TRBV5-4	TRBJ2-7	.	.	TGTGCCAGCAGCCCCGGGGGGCAGGGGGGGCCTTACGAGCAGTACTTC	CASSPGGQGGPYEQYF
TRBV28	TRBJ1-2	.	few	TGTGCCAGCCGCCGGGGGGGCGGCTATGGCTACACCTTC	CASRRGGGYGYTF
TRBV7-9	TRBJ1-1	.	few	TGTGCCAGCAGCCCACAGTTACTGAACACTGAAGCTTTCTTT	CASSPQLLNTEAFF
TRBV28	TRBJ1-1	TRBD1	.	TGTGCCAGCGGACAGGGTTTGAACACTGAAGCTTTCTTT	CASGQGLNTEAFF
TRBV4-2	TRBJ2-7	.	.	TGTGCCAGCAGCCAAGCCACAGGTCAGGGTTACCGGTACGAGCAGTACTTC	CASSQATGQGYRYEQYF
TRBV7-9	TRBJ1-1	.	few	TGTGCCAGCAGCCCACGGGCGGATCAAGAAGCTTTCTTT	CASSPRADQEAFF
TRBV5-4	TRBJ2-1	.	.	TGTGCCAGCAGCTTGGGCACGAGCTCCTACAATGAGCAGTTCTTC	CASSLGTSSYNEQFF